This T cell receptor (beta chain) was found in a study of T cell changes during pregnancy in multiple sclerosis. Clones were sequenced by immunoSEQ multiplex PCR, and TCRdb holds only the in-frame ones, with some missing. The data hold around 50,000 clones, with about 91% observed a single time. There are 14 residues in the CDR3. Germline V lookup: CDR1 SGHTA, CDR2 FQGNSA. V was clipped by 3 bases and J by 6 bases; unmatched bases: 2. The chain is built from TRBV7-2 and TRBJ1-4; 9 bases are a match to TRBD1. The TCR was taken from a female donor in good health, enrolled as a control in a pregnancy study. Sequences were derived from peripheral blood, sampled after pregnancy. The CDR3 DNA reads TGTGCCAGCAGCTTTGGACAGGGGTATGAAAAACTGTTTTTT. Its translation is CASSFGQGYEKLFF.